These 28 T cell receptor beta chains were all obtained from the same sample, sequenced in a study of cytomegalovirus exposure and HLA in healthy donors. In the PCR, 60 Vbeta and 13 Jbeta primers were used. Libraries were prepared by immunoSEQ multiplex PCR; TCRdb keeps only in-frame clonotypes and omits some of them. The data contain some 90,000 clones, about four fifths of them singletons. The specimen sequenced was PBMCs. These receptor sequences come from a female donor in good health and CMV-seropositive.

This clone has just a few counts. The chain couples TRBV7-2 to TRBJ1-3, with a possible D match to TRBD1 (6 bases). V dropped 6 bases and J dropped 4 bases, with 16 bases sitting between them. Germline V gene sequence: CDR1 SGHTA, CDR2 FQGNSA. The CDR3 covers 15 residues. The CDR3: CASRLGGVRGNTIYF. For the CDR3, the DNA is TGTGCCAGCAGACTAGGGGGTGTGAGGGGAAACACCATATATTTT. The entire variable domain, with the rest obtained from reference TRBV7-2 and TRBJ1-3, is as follows: GAGVSQSPSNKVTEKGKDVELRCDPISGHTALYWYRQSLGQGLEFLIYFQGNSAPDKSGLPSDRFSAERTGGSVSTLTIQRTQQEDSAVYLCASRLGGVRGNTIYFGEGSWLTVV.

V usage is TRBV4-2 and J usage is TRBJ1-1, with 9 positions matching TRBD1. The CDR3 is 15 amino acids. V was clipped by 0 bases and J by 5 bases; unmatched bases: 4. Germline values: CDR1 LGHNA, CDR2 YNFKEQ. The DNA for the CDR3 is TGTGCCAGCAGCCAAGAACAGGGGGCAGGTACTGAAGCTTTCTTT. It is translated as CASSQEQGAGTEAFF.

This clone came up a few times. The chain links TRBV19 to TRBJ1-3; the D gene is possibly TRBD1 (6 bases). This CDR3 has 14 amino acids. From germline, CDR1 is LNHDA and CDR2 SQIVND (reference sequence). V was cut by 6 bases and J by 1 base, with 10 bases left in between. CDR3: CASRAGASGNTIYF. In DNA form, the CDR3 reads TGTGCCAGTAGGGCAGGGGCGTCTGGAAACACCATATATTTT.

The chain employs TRBV7-2 and TRBJ2-3; 13 nucleotides line up with TRBD2. CDR1 and CDR2 (germline): SGHTA, FQGNSA. V shed 3 bases, J shed 5 bases, and the junction held 2 bases outside the gene matches. There are 15 residues in the CDR3. The CDR3 spells CASSLRLAGGDTQYF. CDR3 DNA sequence: TGTGCCAGCAGCTTGCGACTAGCGGGGGGAGATACGCAGTATTTT.

In its sample, this clone was seen a few times. The chain recombines TRBV7-6 with TRBJ1-1; D unclear. The germline gives CDR1 SGHVS, CDR2 FNYEAQ. V was clipped by 1 base and J by 5 bases, with 17 bases between them. This CDR3 region has 16 residues. The CDR3: CASSLGSGGGGTEAFF. The CDR3 DNA reads TGTGCCAGCAGCTTAGGGTCGGGCGGCGGAGGGACTGAAGCTTTCTTT.

This clone has just one count. V is TRBV29-1 and J is TRBJ1-4; no definite D call. The CDR3 covers 12 residues. Germline V gives CDR1 SQVTM, CDR2 ANQGSEA. Trimming left V 5 bases short and J 6 bases short, with 10 bases between. CDR3 in amino acids: CSVHVGDEKLFF. The CDR3 DNA reads as TGCAGCGTTCACGTGGGAGATGAAAAACTGTTTTTT.

The chain employs TRBV19 and TRBJ1-2; 8 bases map to TRBD1. Germline V gene sequence: CDR1 LNHDA, CDR2 SQIVND (reference sequence). With 3 bases clipped from V and 4 bases from J, the junction kept 7 bases outside the gene matches. This CDR3 has 15 residues. The CDR3 DNA is TGTGCCAGTAGTATCGAAGACAGGGGAATCTATGGCTACACCTTC. Translation gives CASSIEDRGIYGYTF.

The rearrangement joins TRBV11-2 to TRBJ2-1, with 8 bases identical to TRBD1. J lost 6 bases, V lost 8 bases, and 12 bases had no gene match. CDR3 length: 15 residues. Germline V gives CDR1 SGHAT, CDR2 FQNNGV. The DNA for the CDR3 is TGTGCCAGCGCTAGTACAGGGGGAGATACCAATGAGCAGTTCTTC. It specifies CASASTGGDTNEQFF. The whole variable domain, filled in from reference TRBV11-2 and TRBJ2-1, reads EAGVAQSPRYKIIEKRQSVAFWCNPISGHATLYWYQQILGQGPKLLIQFQNNGVVDDSQLPKDRFSAERLKGVDSTLKIQPAKLEDSAVYLCASASTGGDTNEQFFGPGTRLTVL.

The rearrangement links TRBV7-2 to TRBJ1-2, with D perhaps TRBD1 (5 bases). Per germline, CDR1 SGHTA and CDR2 FQGNSA. The V end was cut by 5 bases, the J end by 4 bases, with 17 bases between. The CDR3 is 15 residues long. This CDR3 is CASSLTRRGSYGYTF. CDR3 DNA sequence: TGTGCCAGCAGCCTAACTCGTAGGGGAAGCTATGGCTACACCTTC.

The J gene is TRBJ2-3, the V gene TRBV5-1; 7 nucleotides match TRBD1. The germline V gene has CDR1 SGHRS and CDR2 YFSETQ. V was clipped by 2 bases and J by 2 bases; unmatched bases: 2. This CDR3 contains 14 residues. In DNA form, the CDR3 reads TGCGCCAGCAGCTTCGGGACAGCCACAGATACGCAGTATTTT. Its protein product is CASSFGTATDTQYF.

This clone was seen only a few times. The chain carries TRBV10-1 and TRBJ2-7; 14 bases line up with TRBD2. V was pared by 9 bases and J by 2 bases, with 0 bases of the junction left unmatched. This CDR3 spans 13 amino acids. Germline CDR1 WNHNN, CDR2 SYGVQD (reference sequence). Here the CDR3 reads CARGLAGAYEQYF. CDR3 nucleotide sequence: TGCGCCAGGGGACTAGCGGGAGCCTACGAGCAGTACTTC.

This CDR3 reads CASSEYIQGARGNTIYF. The CDR3 DNA follows: TGTGCCAGCAGTGAATATATACAGGGGGCTAGAGGAAACACCATATATTTT. This chain links TRBV2 with TRBJ1-3; 9 bases fit TRBD1. Per germline, CDR1 SNHLY and CDR2 FYNNEI. The CDR3 is 17 residues long. V shed 2 bases, J shed 4 bases, and the junction held 9 bases outside the gene matches. The full variable domain, in which reference TRBV2 and TRBJ1-3 provide the parts outside the CDR3, is EPEVTQTPSHQVTQMGQEVILRCVPISNHLYFYWYRQILGQKVEFLVSFYNNEISEKSEIFDDQFSVERPDGSNFTLKIRSTKLEDSAMYFCASSEYIQGARGNTIYFGEGSWLTVV.

The CDR3 region is CASSLGRAGGPRETQYF. In DNA, the CDR3 is TGTGCCAGCAGCTTAGGAAGGGCGGGGGGGCCCAGAGAGACCCAGTACTTC. The genes are TRBV7-2 and TRBJ2-5, with TRBD2 matching 9 bases. With V trimmed by 1 base and J by 4 bases, 10 bases remained unmatched. This CDR3 spans 17 amino acids. Germline lookup yields CDR1 SGHTA and CDR2 FQGNSA.

The chain is built from TRBV15 and TRBJ2-7; D possibly corresponds to TRBD1 (6 bases). Germline V gives CDR1 LNHNV, CDR2 YYDKDF (reference sequence). With 5 bases removed from V and 5 bases from J, the gap between germline ends came to 16 bases. CDR3 length: 14 residues. CDR3 DNA: TGTGCCACCAGCCCCCCATACAGGGAGCACGAGCAGTACTTC. Translating it yields CATSPPYREHEQYF.

V and J are TRBV7-2 and TRBJ2-7; TRBD2 aligns across 7 bases. With V trimmed by 5 bases and J by 1 base, 8 bases remained unmatched. Looked up from germline, CDR1 is SGHTA and CDR2 is FQGNSA. This CDR3 comprises 15 residues. Written as DNA, the CDR3 is TGTGCCAGCAGCCTCTCGGCGGGACTATCCTACGAGCAGTACTTC. Amino acid sequence: CASSLSAGLSYEQYF.

The chain has TRBV6-5 and TRBJ2-1; TRBD2 matches at 10 bases. The CDR3 consists of 16 residues. Germline loops: CDR1 MNHEY, CDR2 SVGAGI. After removal of 2 bases from V and 4 bases from J, the junction contained 5 bases not matched to a gene. CDR3 protein: CASSYVLAGAYNEQFF. CDR3 coding DNA: TGTGCCAGCAGTTACGTTCTAGCGGGGGCTTACAATGAGCAGTTCTTC.

The V call is TRBV19, the J call TRBJ2-1; the match to TRBD1 covers 7 bases. CDR1 and CDR2 from the germline V gene are LNHDA and SQIVND (reference sequence). Trimming removed 10 bases from V and 6 bases from J; junction bases left unmatched: 6. The CDR3 totals 12 residues. The CDR3 region has the DNA TGTGCCACCGGACAGGCGTCCAATGAGCAGTTCTTC. As protein: CATGQASNEQFF.

The V and J genes are TRBV6-5 and TRBJ1-2; D is unclear. V lost 2 bases and J lost 6, with 10 bases in between. Germline CDR1 is MNHEY and CDR2 is SVGAGI. CDR3 length: 13 residues. The CDR3 sequence is CASSYSRMDGYTF. In DNA, the CDR3 is TGTGCCAGCAGTTACAGCAGGATGGATGGCTACACCTTC.

This rearrangement joins TRBV4-2 to TRBJ2-3, with TRBD2 as a possible D gene (6 bases). This CDR3 contains 16 residues. V shed 0 bases and J shed 1 base, with 11 bases lying between them. Germline V gene data show CDR1 as LGHNA and CDR2 as YNFKEQ. This chain's CDR3 is CASSQERGGGTDTQYF. DNA of the CDR3: TGTGCCAGCAGCCAAGAGCGAGGCGGGGGCACAGATACGCAGTATTTT.

This clone showed up just a few times. The chain combines TRBV6-4 with TRBJ2-3, with a possible D match to TRBD2 (6 bases). V was cut by 7 bases and J by 2 bases, with 13 bases left in between. Per the germline V gene, CDR1 is MRHNA and CDR2 is SNTAGT. This CDR3 contains 14 residues. In DNA form, the CDR3 reads TGTGCCAGCACCGTAGCGGAACCCACAGATACGCAGTATTTT. Its translation is CASTVAEPTDTQYF.

This sequence joins TRBV4-1 and TRBJ2-3; TRBD2 aligns across 9 bases. The CDR3 covers 17 residues. Trimming at V came to 3 bases and at J to 4 bases, leaving 11 bases not matched to a gene. Per the germline V gene, CDR1 is MGHRA and CDR2 is YSYEKL. DNA of the CDR3: TGCGCCAGCAGCCAGGGTTATAGCGGGGGTGGGGCAGATACGCAGTATTTT. Encoded protein: CASSQGYSGGGADTQYF.

The rearrangement links TRBV5-1 to TRBJ1-6, with 12 nucleotides matching TRBD1. The CDR3 sequence is 15 residues long. The V and J ends lost 0 bases and 11 bases, in that order; junction bases with no gene match: 3. Per germline, CDR1 SGHRS and CDR2 YFSETQ. The CDR3 coding sequence is TGCGCCAGCAGCTTGGGGGACAGGGGGCGGACACCCCTCCACTTT. Translated, it gives CASSLGDRGRTPLHF.

The rearrangement links TRBV27 to TRBJ2-7; TRBD1 is a possible D gene (5 bases). The CDR3 runs 14 residues. Germline CDR1 is MNHEY and CDR2 is SMNVEV (reference sequence). The ends were cut back, 6 bases at V and 0 bases at J, with 12 bases in the middle. CDR3 region: CASSLTVVSYEQYF. The CDR3 coding sequence is TGTGCCAGCAGCCTGACAGTCGTCTCCTACGAGCAGTACTTC.

The chain employs TRBV7-3 and TRBJ2-5, with D possibly matching TRBD1 (5 bases). The V gene's germline CDR1 is SGHTA and CDR2 FQGTGA. V was clipped by 5 bases and J by 4 bases, with 11 bases between them. The CDR3 is 13 residues long. CDR3 DNA: TGTGCCAGCAGCCTCGGACACCGAGAGACCCAGTACTTC. Encoded protein: CASSLGHRETQYF.

This chain connects TRBV27 to TRBJ2-1; tentatively, D is TRBD2 (6 bases). The V gene's germline CDR1 is MNHEY and CDR2 SMNVEV (reference sequence). Trimming removed 8 bases at V and 4 bases at J, with 15 bases between. The CDR3 length is 14 residues. CDR3 sequence: CASYRLSGYNEQFF. In DNA, the CDR3 is TGTGCCAGCTATAGACTTAGCGGTTACAATGAGCAGTTCTTC.

V is TRBV10-2 and J is TRBJ2-2; 8 bases are a match to TRBD1. V gave up 3 bases and J gave up 4 bases; unmatched junction bases: 7. The CDR3 has 16 amino acids. Germline V CDR1 and CDR2: WSHSY, SAAADI. In DNA form, the CDR3 reads TGCGCCAGCAGTGACCCTCCCGGGACAGGCACCGGGGAGCTGTTTTTT. As protein: CASSDPPGTGTGELFF.

The chain recombines TRBV6-1 with TRBJ1-5; D gene ambiguous. Per germline, CDR1 MNHNS and CDR2 SASEGT. V was pared by 4 bases and J by 2 bases, with 9 bases between. The CDR3 runs 14 residues. CDR3 sequence: CASSGGFGNQPQHF. The CDR3 DNA reads TGTGCCAGCAGTGGAGGGTTTGGCAATCAGCCCCAGCATTTT.

The chain couples TRBV19 to TRBJ1-1, with D perhaps TRBD1 (5 bases). The CDR3 is 11 amino acids. The V end lost 10 bases, the J end lost 6 bases, and 12 bases lay between the germline ends. Germline values: CDR1 LNHDA, CDR2 SQIVND (reference sequence). CDR3 sequence reads: CATTLGAEAFF. The CDR3 DNA reads as TGTGCCACTACCCTAGGGGCTGAAGCTTTCTTT. The variable domain in full, with the rest retrieved from reference TRBV19 and TRBJ1-1, is DGGITQSPKYLFRKEGQNVTLSCEQNLNHDAMYWYRQDPGQGLRLIYYSQIVNDFQKGDIAEGYSVSREKKESFPLTVTSAQKNPTAFYLCATTLGAEAFFGQGTRLTVV.